This TCR beta chain was recovered during a study of blood T cell repertoires in COVID-19 (dated by TCRdb to about 2020). With regard to the full study: Samples from collaborators originated in the United States, Italy and Spain and spanned both the acute and convalescent phases of COVID-19. Nearly every sample came with metadata listing a de-identified subject ID, COVID-19 status, age in years and sex. HLA class I and class II types, where available, came from metadata supplied by the sample provider rather than from assay-based typing. The prospective study material was composed of cDNA or gDNA derived from T cells, B-cell-depleted T cells, or PBMCs. Deeply sampled blood TCRbeta repertoires from subjects exposed to, actively infected with, or recovered from COVID-19 were included in the dataset. Samples came from the ongoing ImmuneRACE study (first 160 participants) plus 1,254 subjects from 6 global collaborators. A freely available public database, intended as a resource for researchers studying the immune response to SARS-CoV-2, is where the repertoires were released. On the study overall, not on this receptor specifically: Clinical and demographic metadata were provided uncurated, with the amount varying by source and participant.

On this clone itself: There is no known antigen for this receptor. Base quality data are lacking; no much larger clone is found one base away.

Participants in the prospective study were aged roughly 18 to 100 years, lived in about two dozen United States geographic areas, and enrolled through a virtual design. To assign participants to cohorts, the prospective study relied on clinical history that participants themselves reported in a screening survey and a study questionnaire. A participant counted as exposed if, within 2 weeks of entering the study, that participant had been in contact with someone who had a PCR-confirmed or clinician-diagnosed COVID-19 case. In the prospective study, whole blood, serum and a nasopharyngeal or oropharyngeal swab were collected from each participant by mobile phlebotomists. Prospective study participants could optionally give additional blood draws and questionnaires over an approximately two-month period. Before DNA extraction, blood samples from the prospective study were shipped at room temperature or frozen.

The immunoSEQ Assay, a bias-controlled multiplex PCR, was used to amplify TCRbeta CDR3 regions from genomic DNA. As for the original processing: The number of nucleated cells in each sample was estimated from the amplification of reference gene primers within the assay. To quantify the absolute abundance of each unique TCRbeta CDR3 rearrangement, sequence reads were collapsed and filtered. For each sample, productive Simpson clonality was calculated by taking the square root of Simpson's diversity index across productive rearrangements. What TCRdb holds here is the immuneACCESS table cut down to in-frame rearrangements. Part of the clones is not present; checked against another copy, under half of the missing clones reflect an unresolved V gene, and the others are unexplained. V and J calls and clone size are given by that table; D and trimming were obtained from the DNA. This sample has 250,000 or so clones in its table, and around nine tenths of those were observed once. About 3.5% of the sample is held by the ten biggest clonotypes.

The CDR3 runs 16 residues from the cysteine to the phenylalanine. Solely the CDR3 DNA is kept, with 48 bases framed from the first base. V is cut by 4 bases and J by 4 bases, and the space between the germline ends is 18 bases. The germline V gene yields SGHRS for CDR1 and YFSETQ for CDR2. The clonotype was recovered from a woman aged 25 to 45 who had been exposed to COVID-19. The sequence joins TRBV5-1 to TRBJ1-3; TRBD1 is possibly the D segment (6 matching bases). Sequencing input: PBMCs or T cells enriched from blood (not recorded which). The DNA is TGCGCCAGCAGCCGAAACACTTTGGACAGCGGAAACACCATATATTTT. It specifies CASSRNTLDSGNTIYF.